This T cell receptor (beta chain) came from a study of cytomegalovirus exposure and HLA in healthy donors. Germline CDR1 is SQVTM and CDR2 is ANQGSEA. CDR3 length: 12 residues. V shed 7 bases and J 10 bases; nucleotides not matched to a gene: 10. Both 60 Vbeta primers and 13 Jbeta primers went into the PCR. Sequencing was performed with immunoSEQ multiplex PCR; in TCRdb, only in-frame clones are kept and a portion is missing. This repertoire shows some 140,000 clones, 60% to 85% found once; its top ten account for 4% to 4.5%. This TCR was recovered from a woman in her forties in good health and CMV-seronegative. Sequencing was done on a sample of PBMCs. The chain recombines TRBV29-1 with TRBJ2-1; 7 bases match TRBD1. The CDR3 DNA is TGCAGCGCGCGTTACAGGGGCAGCGAGCAGTTCTTC. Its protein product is CSARYRGSEQFF.